This TCR beta chain was identified in a study of T cells in Graves' hyperthyroidism and ophthalmopathy. Study-level background: Once the initial diagnosis was made, peripheral blood was obtained before any treatment.

This clonotype was seen repeatedly, ten times or more. The antigen is not known. A junction end diverges from the germline sequence, so it may reflect a read error. CDR3 length: 15 amino acids. Germline V gene data show CDR1 as LGHNA and CDR2 as YSLEER. Ophthalmopathy patients had Clinical Activity Score at least 3, NOSPECS grade at least 4, duration under 3 months. Isolation of PBMCs was performed on roughly 9 ml fresh peripheral blood. Amplification yielded TCR beta CDR3 regions, with RNA transcripts as the source. Primed by the HTBI set, a first-round RT-PCR was run on the TCR CDR3. TCRdb redid the calling of the multiplex PCR reads with MiXCR, one entry per CDR3 protein. The sample lists 600,000 to 700,000 distinct CDR3 sequences, over 12% seen once, with 3.5% to 4.5% in the top ten. General observations from the study: Prediction of ophthalmopathy progression came a median approximately 6.5 months pre-onset.

The receptor was derived from a middle-aged woman with Graves' ophthalmopathy. This chain links TRBV4-3 with TRBJ2-7, with 7 bases matching TRBD2. The sample consisted of blood. The CDR3: CASSQDPGLAYEQYF. CDR3 DNA: TGTGCCAGCAGCCAGGATCCCGGACTAGCCTACGAGCAGTACTTC.